This paragraph covers one T cell receptor (beta chain) sequence. The target antigen is unknown. The sample is drawn from a study of cytomegalovirus exposure and HLA in healthy donors. The validation cohort, a group of 130 or so subjects, included the donors and was separate from the roughly 720-subject first cohort. The CDR3 totals 15 residues. The germline V gene has CDR1 LNHNV and CDR2 YYDKDF (reference sequence). V dropped 0 bases and J dropped 2 bases, with 10 bases sitting between them. General observations from the study: Specificity for CMV antigens was confirmed in vitro for a few of the CMV-associated chains. According to the study, roughly 160 TCR beta chains were cytomegalovirus-associated.

The repertoire was sequenced with immunoSEQ multiplex PCR; TCRdb's copy has only in-frame clones and lacks some. The sample yields fewer than 60,000 clones, roughly 89% seen once. This chain connects TRBV15 to TRBJ2-5, with a tentative D call TRBD2 (6 bases). Sample: PBMCs. This sequence was found in a woman aged 18-30 years in good health and CMV-seronegative. This CDR3 is CATSRDWRDQETQYF. CDR3 bases: TGTGCCACCAGCAGAGATTGGCGGGATCAAGAGACCCAGTACTTC.